The T cell receptor (beta chain) under discussion was sequenced for a study of a mutant IDH1 vaccine in newly diagnosed glioma. Overall study results and limits: A vaccine-induced immune response developed in 93.3% of the patients.

Of note for this clone: Its antigen is not known.

The CDR3 covers 16 residues. TCRdb's copy holds only in-frame clones and misses some; the assay was immunoSEQ multiplex PCR. The sample lists roughly 86,000 clones, about four fifths occurring once. Time point: baseline, week 1 (first vaccination visit). This sample's treatment: pre-vaccination baseline after standard-of-care therapy. This rearrangement joins TRBV21-1 to TRBJ1-2; the table's D call TRBD1 went unverified against the DNA. TRBV21-1 is a pseudogene locus. The receptor comes from a man aged 35 to 55 with glioma. The source material was PBMCs, sampled from a glioma patient treated with radiotherapy, temozolomide or both. Here the CDR3 DNA reads TGTGCCAGCAGCAAGAGACAGGGGACAAGGGTCTATGGCTACACCTTC. Its protein product is CASSKRQGTRVYGYTF.